This entry is about one T cell receptor beta chain. This clonotype was detected ten times or more. The antigen it binds to is not known. Per-base qualities were not stored, and no clone one base away is much larger. The library was produced with PCR. Reads for this sample came from an Illumina HiSeq 2500. To normalize quantification of the TCRbeta repertoire, the TCR libraries were built with molecular barcoding that relied on unique molecular identifiers. TCRdb trimmed the raw reads at Q25, called clones with MiXCR and kept productive beta chains. Rows merge per CDR3 protein into single entries with the most common DNA and genes. The sample includes approximately 250,000 distinct CDR3 sequences, with 9.7% observed a single time. Approximately 5% of the sample goes to the ten largest clones. This sample stems from a study of T-cell reconstitution after alpha-beta-depleted transplantation in children (dated by TCRdb to 2016 to 2018). About the full investigation: Using TCR repertoire profiling, the study quantitatively followed how T-cell immune reconstitution unfolded in children after TCRalphabeta/CD19-depleted allogeneic hematopoietic cell transplantation.

The CDR3 runs 14 amino acids, cysteine and phenylalanine included. The DNA shown is the 42-base CDR3, in frame from base 1. The junction shows trimming of 1 base on V and 1 base on J, plus 8 bases between the germline ends. Reading the germline V gene gives CDR1 SGHRS and CDR2 YFSETQ. The starting material was PBMCs from the stem cell graft donor, obtained from the stem cell graft. The chain is made from TRBV5-1 and TRBJ1-2; the D gene cannot be named for sure. The receptor's source is a human donor who donated a stem cell graft to a child with SCID. CDR3 loop: CASSLIGVNYGYTF. The bases are TGCGCCAGCAGCTTGATCGGCGTTAACTATGGCTACACCTTC.